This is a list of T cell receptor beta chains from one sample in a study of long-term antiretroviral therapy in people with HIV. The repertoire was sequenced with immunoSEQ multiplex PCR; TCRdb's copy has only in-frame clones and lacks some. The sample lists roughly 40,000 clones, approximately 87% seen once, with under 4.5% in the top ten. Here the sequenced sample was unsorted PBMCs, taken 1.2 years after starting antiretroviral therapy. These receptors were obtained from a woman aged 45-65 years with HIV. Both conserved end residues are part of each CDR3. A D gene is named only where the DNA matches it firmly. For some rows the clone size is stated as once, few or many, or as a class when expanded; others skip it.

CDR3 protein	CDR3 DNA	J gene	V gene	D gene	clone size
CASSQVLGAGTDTQYF	TGTGCCAGCAGCCAAGTCTTGGGGGCAGGCACAGATACGCAGTATTTT	TRBJ2-3	TRBV4-2	.	.
CASSLARDQGTQYF	TGCGCCAGCAGCTTGGCCAGGGACCAGGGTACGCAGTATTTT	TRBJ2-3	TRBV5-1	.	.
CASSSGLASYNEQFF	TGCGCCAGCAGCTCTGGACTAGCGTCCTACAATGAGCAGTTCTTC	TRBJ2-1	TRBV5-1	TRBD2	once
CASSLNPSSYEQYF	TGTGCCAGCAGCTTAAACCCGAGCTCCTACGAGCAGTACTTC	TRBJ2-7	TRBV11-2	.	.
CASSPTGERNTIYF	TGTGCCAGCAGCCCCACAGGGGAGAGAAACACCATATATTTT	TRBJ1-3	TRBV7-3	TRBD1	.
CASSEVAGIGYTF	TGTGCCAGCAGTGAGGTAGCAGGGATCGGCTACACCTTC	TRBJ1-2	TRBV6-4	.	.
CASSQEGRTNYGYTF	TGCGCCAGCAGCCAAGAAGGCAGAACTAACTATGGCTACACCTTC	TRBJ1-2	TRBV4-1	.	.
CASSRGQGEVEKLFF	TGTGCCAGCAGCCGGGGACAGGGCGAGGTTGAAAAACTGTTTTTT	TRBJ1-4	TRBV5-4	TRBD1	few
CASSPLIRDEKLFF	TGTGCCAGCAGTCCACTGATCAGGGATGAAAAACTGTTTTTT	TRBJ1-4	TRBV25-1	.	.
CAWSVAGVSQPQHF	TGTGCCTGGAGTGTGGCGGGTGTCAGTCAGCCCCAGCATTTT	TRBJ1-5	TRBV30	.	.
CASSLFSGDTQYF	TGTGCCAGCAGCTTATTCTCCGGAGATACGCAGTATTTT	TRBJ2-3	TRBV7-8	.	.
CASSKVRDNSPLHF	TGTGCCAGTAGTAAAGTCAGGGATAATTCACCCCTCCACTTT	TRBJ1-6	TRBV19	.	.